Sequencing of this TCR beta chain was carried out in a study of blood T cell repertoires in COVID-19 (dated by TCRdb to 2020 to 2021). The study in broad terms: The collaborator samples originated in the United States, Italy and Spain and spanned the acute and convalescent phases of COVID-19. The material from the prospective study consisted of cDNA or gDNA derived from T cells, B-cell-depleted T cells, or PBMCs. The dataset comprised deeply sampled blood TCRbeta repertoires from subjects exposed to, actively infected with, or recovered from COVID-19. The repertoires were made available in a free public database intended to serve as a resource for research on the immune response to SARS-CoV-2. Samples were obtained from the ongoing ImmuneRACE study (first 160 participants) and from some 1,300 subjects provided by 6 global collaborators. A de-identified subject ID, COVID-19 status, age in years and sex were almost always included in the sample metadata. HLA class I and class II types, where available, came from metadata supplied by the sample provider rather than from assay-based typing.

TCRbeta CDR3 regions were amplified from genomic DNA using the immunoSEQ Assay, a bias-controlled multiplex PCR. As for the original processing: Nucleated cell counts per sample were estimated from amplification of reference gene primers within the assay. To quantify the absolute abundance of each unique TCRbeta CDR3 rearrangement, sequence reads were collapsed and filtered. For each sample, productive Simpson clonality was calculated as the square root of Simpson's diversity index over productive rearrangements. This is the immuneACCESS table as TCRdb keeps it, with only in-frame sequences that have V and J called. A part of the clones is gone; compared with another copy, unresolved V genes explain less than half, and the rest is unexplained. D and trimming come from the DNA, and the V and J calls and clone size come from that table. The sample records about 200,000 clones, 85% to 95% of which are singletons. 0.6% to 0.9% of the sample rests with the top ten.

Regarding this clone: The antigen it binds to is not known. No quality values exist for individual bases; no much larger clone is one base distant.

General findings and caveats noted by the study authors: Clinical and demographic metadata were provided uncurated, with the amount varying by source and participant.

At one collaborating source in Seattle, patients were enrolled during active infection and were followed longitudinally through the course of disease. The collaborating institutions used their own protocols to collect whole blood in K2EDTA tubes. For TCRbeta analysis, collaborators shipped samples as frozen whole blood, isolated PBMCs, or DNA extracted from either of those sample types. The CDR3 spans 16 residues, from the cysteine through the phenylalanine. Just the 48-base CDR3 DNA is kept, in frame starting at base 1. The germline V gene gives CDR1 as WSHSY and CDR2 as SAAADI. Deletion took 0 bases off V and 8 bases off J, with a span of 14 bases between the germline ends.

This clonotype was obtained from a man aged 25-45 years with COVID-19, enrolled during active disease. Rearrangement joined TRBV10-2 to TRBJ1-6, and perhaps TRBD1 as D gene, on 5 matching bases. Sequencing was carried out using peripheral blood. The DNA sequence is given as TGCGCCAGCAGTGAGTCGGCGGGGGTGGGCGATTCACCCCTCCACTTT. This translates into CASSESAGVGDSPLHF.